Shown below are 9 T cell receptor beta chains from a single sample sequenced in a study of T cells after posttransplantation cyclophosphamide listed by TCRdb under 2016. What the treatment or condition label conveys for this sample: high-dose cyclophosphamide on days +3 and +4 as single-agent GVHD prophylaxis. PTCy patients received busulfan and fludarabine conditioning, a related or unrelated marrow graft, and cyclophosphamide on days +3 and +4. Libraries came from the immunoSEQ multiplex PCR assay. TCRdb re-hosts the immuneACCESS table, in-frame sequences only. Its copies lack some clones; in the studies checked, an unresolved V gene accounts for under half of them, and the cause for the rest is not known. The sample table shows 1,500 to 2,000 clones, and 67% are seen once. 35% of the sample is held by the ten biggest clonotypes. The sample consisted of CD8+ T cells sorted from PBMCs, taken after allogeneic stem cell transplant with posttransplant cyclophosphamide. The source is a male patient between 25 and 40 years old who received an allogeneic stem cell transplant from a related donor, was CMV-positive, and had acute GVHD only. Some T cells may originate with the graft donor following a transplant.

The V and J genes are TRBV2 and TRBJ2-3; TRBD2 agrees at 15 bases. V shed 3 bases and J 4 bases; nucleotides not matched to a gene: 8. Germline V gives CDR1 SNHLY, CDR2 FYNNEI. This CDR3 has 18 amino acids. The CDR3 sequence: CASSDSGTSGGKADTQYF. The CDR3 coding sequence is TGTGCCAGCAGTGATTCCGGGACTAGCGGGGGGAAAGCAGATACGCAGTATTTT.

The chain employs TRBV6-6 and TRBJ2-7, with D tentatively TRBD2 (6 bases). The germline gives CDR1 MNHNY, CDR2 SVGAGI (reference sequence). This CDR3 comprises 14 residues. Trimming left V 6 bases short and J 5 bases short, with 17 bases between. Written as DNA, the CDR3 is TGTGCCAGCAGCCAGGCGGGGTATCAACACGAGCAGTACTTC. Residues: CASSQAGYQHEQYF.

The chain combines TRBV27 with TRBJ2-5, with 9 bases identical to TRBD2. Germline values: CDR1 MNHEY, CDR2 SMNVEV (reference sequence). J was trimmed by 2 bases and V by 4 bases; bases with no gene match: 8. The CDR3 runs 16 residues. The CDR3 sequence is CASSSFPAGGQETQYF. The DNA for the CDR3 is TGTGCCAGCAGTTCCTTTCCGGCGGGGGGGCAAGAGACCCAGTACTTC.

Note on this clone: The junction and the germline gene differ at one end; a read error may be behind it. This chain joins TRBV7-2 and TRBJ1-2, with 8 bases identical to TRBD1. The CDR3 spans 15 residues. Germline V CDR1 and CDR2: SGHTA, FQGNSA. This CDR3 reads CASSQDRTGQYGYTF. The CDR3 DNA follows: TGCGCCAGCAGCCAAGATAGGACAGGGCAATATGGCTACACCTTC.

The J gene is TRBJ1-1, the V gene TRBV28, with D possibly matching TRBD1 (5 bases). Germline lookup yields CDR1 MDHEN and CDR2 SYDVKM. The CDR3 has 14 amino acids. V was cut by 5 bases and J by 0 bases, with 10 bases left in between. The CDR3 DNA reads as TGTGCCAGCAGTAGTCGACAGATGAACACTGAAGCTTTCTTT. Its translation is CASSSRQMNTEAFF.

The V and J genes are TRBV7-3 and TRBJ2-7, with 8 bases that match TRBD2. V dropped 5 bases and J dropped 4; count of bases not matched to a gene: 4. There are 13 residues in the CDR3. Germline assignment: CDR1 SGHTA and CDR2 FQGTGA. This CDR3 reads CASSAGGGYEQYF. DNA of the CDR3: TGTGCCAGCAGCGCCGGGGGGGGTTACGAGCAGTACTTC.

This clone was detected once. This rearrangement joins TRBV27 to TRBJ2-7; 7 bases fit TRBD1. J was trimmed by 3 bases and V by 5 bases; bases with no gene match: 7. The germline V gene encodes CDR1 MNHEY and CDR2 SMNVEV (reference sequence). CDR3 length: 14 amino acids. CDR3 region: CASSPYRGYYEQYF. The CDR3 DNA reads as TGTGCCAGCAGTCCCTACAGGGGTTACTACGAGCAGTACTTC.

This clone was detected a few times. V and J are TRBV21-1 and TRBJ1-1; the table's TRBD1 call for D was not verified on the DNA. TRBV21-1 is annotated as a pseudogene. The CDR3 spans 16 residues. The DNA for the CDR3 is TGTGCCAGCAGTCCCTTCGACAGGGGGCCAGACACTGAAGCTTTCTTT. It is translated as CASSPFDRGPDTEAFF.

This clone was recorded a few times. One end of the junction does not line up with germline, which may come from a read error. The chain is built from TRBV4-3 and TRBJ2-6, with a tentative D call TRBD1 (6 bases). Germline CDR1 is LGHNA and CDR2 is YSLEER. The length of the CDR3 is 22 residues. The CDR3 DNA follows: TGCGCCAGCAGCCTAGATCTTATGACGGTGGACAGTTTATTTGCTGGGGTCAACGTCCTGACTTTC. Encoded protein: CASSLDLMTVDSLFAGVNVLTF.